These T cell receptor beta chains were read from a single sample in a study of cytomegalovirus exposure and HLA in healthy donors. The method was immunoSEQ multiplex PCR; TCRdb's version includes in-frame clones alone and lacks a portion of them. The sample gives some 190,000 clones, roughly 86% of which show up once; 7.2% is in the top ten. The sample was PBMCs. These receptors originate from a young man in good health and CMV-seropositive. Both conserved end residues are part of each CDR3. The D gene is left open where the match is weak. Size is stated for part of the rows, as once, few or many counts, or as a class when the clone is expanded.

d_gene: NA
v_gene: TRBV9
abundance: NA
j_gene: TRBJ1-5
CDR3nt: TGTGCCAGCAGCGCATTCGACGGCCGCAATCAGCCCCAGCATTTT
CDR3aa: CASSAFDGRNQPQHF

d_gene: NA
v_gene: TRBV28
abundance: NA
j_gene: TRBJ2-1
CDR3nt: TGTGCCAGCGGGCCGTACAATGAGCAGTTCTTC
CDR3aa: CASGPYNEQFF

d_gene: NA
v_gene: TRBV18
abundance: NA
j_gene: TRBJ1-2
CDR3nt: TGTGCCAGCTCACCACTAGAACAGGGCGGGGTTCGCTATGGCTACACCTTC
CDR3aa: CASSPLEQGGVRYGYTF

d_gene: NA
v_gene: TRBV28
abundance: NA
j_gene: TRBJ2-1
CDR3nt: TGTGCCAGCGTTGGGGACTCCTCTTACAATGAGCAGTTCTTC
CDR3aa: CASVGDSSYNEQFF

d_gene: NA
v_gene: TRBV7-2
abundance: NA
j_gene: TRBJ2-7
CDR3nt: TGTGCCAGCAGCAACGTGATCTACGAGCAGTACTTC
CDR3aa: CASSNVIYEQYF

d_gene: TRBD2
v_gene: TRBV5-1
abundance: NA
j_gene: TRBJ2-3
CDR3nt: TGCGCCAGCAGCCCGGGGGGGGCGCCGATCACAGATACGCAGTATTTT
CDR3aa: CASSPGGAPITDTQYF

d_gene: TRBD2
v_gene: TRBV7-2
abundance: NA
j_gene: TRBJ2-1
CDR3nt: TGTGCCAGCAGCTTATGGGGGGGTAGCGGGGATGAGCAGTTCTTC
CDR3aa: CASSLWGGSGDEQFF

d_gene: TRBD1
v_gene: TRBV27
abundance: once
j_gene: TRBJ2-7
CDR3nt: TGTGCCAGCACAGCGCACAGGGGGGCCTCTCTAAGCGAGCAGTACTTC
CDR3aa: CASTAHRGASLSEQYF

d_gene: NA
v_gene: TRBV6-4
abundance: once
j_gene: TRBJ2-3
CDR3nt: TGTGCCAGCAGTGGGGGCGGGACCGGCGATACGCAGTATTTT
CDR3aa: CASSGGGTGDTQYF

d_gene: TRBD2
v_gene: TRBV2
abundance: NA
j_gene: TRBJ2-7
CDR3nt: TGTGCCAGCAGCCCCGCTGGCGGGAGCCAGTACGAGCAGTACTTC
CDR3aa: CASSPAGGSQYEQYF

d_gene: NA
v_gene: TRBV11-2
abundance: once
j_gene: TRBJ1-6
CDR3nt: TGTGCCAGCAGCCAATCCGGGGGACTATCACCCCTCCACTTT
CDR3aa: CASSQSGGLSPLHF

d_gene: NA
v_gene: TRBV28
abundance: NA
j_gene: TRBJ2-7
CDR3nt: TGTGCCAGCAGTTCCCCCGCAGGGGATAGGGACGAGCAGTACTTC
CDR3aa: CASSSPAGDRDEQYF